This note documents a single TCR beta chain sequence. This clone was counted between two and nine times. No cognate antigen has been identified for it. Per-base quality was not reported, and no clone a single base away is much larger than it. The entire isolated RNA was reverse transcribed using the High Capacity cDNA Reverse Transcription Kit, and thus expressed TCRB transcripts were sequenced. Deep immunoSEQ sequencing was applied to naive, central memory and regulatory T cell samples, giving an average of approximately 3.8 million total reads per sample. Sorted cells were lysed in RLT buffer and RNA was extracted with DNase-treated RNeasy Micro or Mini kits, depending on cell number. To prevent cross-contamination, every cell subset was processed on its own, while patient and healthy donor samples were processed together. Using the immunoSEQ multiplex PCR, TCRB sequences were amplified from cDNA into 87-bp fragments spanning the CDR3 region. Sequencing of the amplicons was performed on the Illumina HiSeq platform. The original methods were these. Synthetic template baselines were used to correct PCR bias computationally, reads within Hamming distance 2 were collapsed, and singletons that could not be merged were discarded. By aligning reads against IMGT, V, D and J genes, CDR3 length, and insertions or deletions at six rearrangement sites were assigned. Clonotype counts were normalized to sorted cell number within each subset before computing true diversity and Gini coefficients with the tcR R package. Repertoire sharing was quantified using the overlap coefficient calculated on TCRB nucleotide sequences. Out-of-frame TCRB sequences from naive cells were analyzed to stand in for the pre-selection repertoire. The source is immuneACCESS, and TCRdb retained only in-frame sequences with V and J called. Part of the clones is not carried over; for the studies checked, unresolved V genes explain less than half of this, and the remainder is unexplained. That table is the source of V, J and clone size, and D and trimming were worked out from the DNA. The sample table holds under 300,000 clones, of which 14% were seen once. Together, the top ten hold approximately 0.018% of the sample.

A single peripheral blood draw of around 0.11 L on average was collected from each donor into heparinised tubes. A BD FACSAria II was used to sort naive, central memory, regulatory and stem cell-like memory CD4+ T cells with a panel that included CD45RO, CCR7, CD25, CD127, CD95 and CD27. All sorted populations exceeded 95% purity. PBMCs were isolated immediately by Lymphoprep density gradient centrifugation and stained directly without culture. So that batch effects would be minimized, each experiment stained and sorted samples in pairs, pairing one healthy donor with one patient. The sample originates from a study of beta chain features in type 1 diabetes (dated by TCRdb to between 2018 and 2020). Context from the whole study: Mean age, gender distribution, total cell number and subset yield did not differ between patients and healthy donors. A total of just under 110,000,000 sorted cells were examined across all samples, and RNA yield correlated strongly with the number of cells per subset. In the study, recently diagnosed type 1 diabetes patients and matched healthy donors were compared on the TCRB repertoires of their sorted circulating CD4+ T cell subsets. Whereas all 30 or so donors provided naive and central memory subsets, regulatory and stem cell-like memory subsets were isolated from just 8 patients and about eight healthy donors. What the authors observed across the whole study: Because cDNA rather than genomic DNA was sequenced, highly expressing activated cells could have been over-represented, although no difference in activation and CD3 levels was found between groups. Shorter templates might have been favored by PCR, but patient and control samples were amplified and corrected together, so both groups would have been affected equally by any skew. At VDJ recombination sites, type 1 diabetes patients had fewer insertions and more deleted nucleotides, which implies abnormalities in thymic rearrangement. HLA sub-analyses involved small numbers of individuals, so any influence of HLA type on TCRB rearrangement remained unresolved. Type 1 diabetes patients showed a moderate but significant shortening of TCRB CDR3 length in all four CD4+ subsets. Naive, central memory and regulatory TCRB repertoires appeared more similar among patients than among healthy donors.

Sequences MNHNY (CDR1) and SVGAGI (CDR2) are obtained from the germline V gene (reference sequence). Including cysteine and phenylalanine, the CDR3 has 16 amino acids. The only DNA kept is the CDR3, 48 bases in frame from the first base. The junction shows trimming of 2 bases on V and 3 bases on J, plus 16 bases between the germline ends. Material for sequencing was naive CD4+ T cells from blood. This sample's cell subset or site label indicates: true naive CD4+ T cells. The V gene is TRBV6-6 and the J gene is TRBJ1-1, with an unclear D gene assignment. The clonotype originates from a man aged 30-40 years with type 1 diabetes. The CDR3 protein: CASSYPLSGKYTEAFF. The nucleotides read TGTGCCAGCAGTTACCCCCTTTCGGGGAAATACACTGAAGCTTTCTTT.